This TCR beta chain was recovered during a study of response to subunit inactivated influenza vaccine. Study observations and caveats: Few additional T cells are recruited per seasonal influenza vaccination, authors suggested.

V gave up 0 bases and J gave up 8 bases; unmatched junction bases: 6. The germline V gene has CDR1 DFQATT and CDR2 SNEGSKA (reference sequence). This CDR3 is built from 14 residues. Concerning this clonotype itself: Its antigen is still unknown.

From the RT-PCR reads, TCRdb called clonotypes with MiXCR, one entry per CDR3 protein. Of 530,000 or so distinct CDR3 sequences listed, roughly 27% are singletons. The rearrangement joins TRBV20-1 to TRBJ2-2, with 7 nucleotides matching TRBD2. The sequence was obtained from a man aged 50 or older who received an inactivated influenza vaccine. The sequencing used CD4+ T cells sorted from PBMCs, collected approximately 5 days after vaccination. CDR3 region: CSARDGGSSGELFF. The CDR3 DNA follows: TGCAGTGCTAGAGATGGCGGGAGCTCTGGGGAGCTGTTTTTT.